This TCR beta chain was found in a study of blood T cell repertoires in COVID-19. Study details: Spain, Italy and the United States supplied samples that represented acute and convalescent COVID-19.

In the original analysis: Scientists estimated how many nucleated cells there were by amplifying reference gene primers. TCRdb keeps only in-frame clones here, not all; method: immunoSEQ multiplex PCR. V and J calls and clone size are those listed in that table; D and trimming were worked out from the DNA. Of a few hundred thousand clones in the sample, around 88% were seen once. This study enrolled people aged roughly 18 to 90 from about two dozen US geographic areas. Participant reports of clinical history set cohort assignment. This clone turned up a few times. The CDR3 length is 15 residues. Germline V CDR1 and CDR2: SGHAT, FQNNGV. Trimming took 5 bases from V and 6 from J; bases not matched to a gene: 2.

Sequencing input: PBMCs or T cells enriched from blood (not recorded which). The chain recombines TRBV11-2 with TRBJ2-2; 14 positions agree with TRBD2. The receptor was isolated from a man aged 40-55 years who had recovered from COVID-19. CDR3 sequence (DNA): TGTGCCAGCAGCGGACTAGCGGGAGGCGCCGGGGAGCTGTTTTTT. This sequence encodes CASSGLAGGAGELFF.